What follows are 4 T cell receptor beta chains derived from one specimen sequenced in a study of long-term antiretroviral therapy in people with HIV (dated by TCRdb to between 2020 and 2023). The immunoSEQ hsTCRB v3.0 assay was used at survey level resolution to sequence the TRB variable region. This immuneACCESS table, as held by TCRdb, lists in-frame sequences with V and J called but not all clones. Of the missing ones, under half trace to an unresolved V gene in checked studies; the others have no known cause. Within this sample are fewer than 40,000 clones, with approximately 87% of them counted one time only. Under 4.5% of the sample belongs to the ten largest clones. The sequencing here drew on unsorted PBMCs, taken 1.2 years after starting antiretroviral therapy. The receptors stem from a woman aged 45-60 years with HIV.

The chain uses TRBV13 and TRBJ1-6; unclear D gene. This CDR3 region has 18 residues. V dropped 5 bases and J dropped 0 bases, with 17 bases sitting between them. The germline CDR1 and CDR2 sequences are PRHDT and FYEKMQ (reference sequence). The CDR3 spells CASSPNADIRSYNSPLHF. The CDR3 DNA reads as TGTGCCAGCAGCCCGAATGCCGATATACGCTCCTATAATTCACCCCTCCACTTT.

The chain links TRBV27 to TRBJ1-6; 7 positions agree with TRBD1. Germline V lookup: CDR1 MNHEY, CDR2 SMNVEV (reference sequence). This CDR3 has 17 residues. After removal of 5 bases from V and 1 base from J, the junction contained 8 bases not matched to a gene. CDR3 region: CASSPRQGFSYNSPLHF. The DNA of the CDR3 is TGTGCCAGCAGTCCCAGACAGGGTTTTTCCTATAATTCACCCCTCCACTTT.

The CDR3 loop reads CAWSSRTDNEQFF. CDR3 coding DNA: TGTGCCTGGAGTTCTAGGACAGACAATGAGCAGTTCTTC. The J gene is TRBJ2-1, the V gene TRBV30; D might be TRBD1 (6 bases). This CDR3 is 13 amino acids long. V lost 2 bases and J 5 bases, leaving 10 bases between the germline ends. Germline V lookup: CDR1 GTSNPN, CDR2 SVGIG (reference sequence).

This clone was seen a few times. The chain employs TRBV18 and TRBJ1-1; TRBD1 might be the D (5 bases). Germline loops: CDR1 KGHSH, CDR2 LQKENI. The CDR3 consists of 15 residues. Trimming took off 6 bases at V and 1 base at J, with 15 bases between the two ends. The CDR3 sequence: CASSGGGGGNTEAFF. The DNA for the CDR3 is TGTGCCAGCTCGGGGGGAGGAGGCGGGAACACTGAAGCTTTCTTT. Complete variable domain (other parts from reference TRBV18 and TRBJ1-1): NAGVMQNPRHLVRRRGQEARLRCSPMKGHSHVYWYRQLPEEGLKFMVYLQKENIIDESGMPKERFSAEFPKEGPSILRIQQVVRGDSAAYFCASSGGGGGNTEAFFGQGTRLTVV.